This entry features one T cell receptor beta chain sequence. Authors' processing steps: Estimates of nucleated cell counts were drawn from the amplification of reference gene primers. Data came from immunoSEQ multiplex PCR; TCRdb stores just in-frame clones and leaves some out. The DNA was the basis for D and trimming; V, J and clone size are from that table. Here the sample spans just over 650,000 clones, around 89% being singletons. V was cut by 1 base and J by 2 bases, with 12 bases left in between. The CDR3 has 16 amino acids. The germline V gene encodes CDR1 MGHRA and CDR2 YSYEKL. This specimen belongs to a study of blood T cell repertoires in COVID-19. Overall study context: The United States, Italy and Spain provided the acute and convalescent COVID-19 samples. PBMCs, B-cell-depleted T cells, or T cells were the source of the cDNA or gDNA that made up the material.

The chain has TRBV4-1 and TRBJ1-5, with D possibly matching TRBD1 (6 bases). The clonotype originates from a woman between 18 and 29 years old with acute or convalescent COVID-19. Sequencing was done on a sample of peripheral blood. CDR3 sequence reads: CASSQVLRGRNQPQHF. CDR3 DNA: TGCGCCAGCAGCCAAGTGCTCAGGGGTCGCAATCAGCCCCAGCATTTT.